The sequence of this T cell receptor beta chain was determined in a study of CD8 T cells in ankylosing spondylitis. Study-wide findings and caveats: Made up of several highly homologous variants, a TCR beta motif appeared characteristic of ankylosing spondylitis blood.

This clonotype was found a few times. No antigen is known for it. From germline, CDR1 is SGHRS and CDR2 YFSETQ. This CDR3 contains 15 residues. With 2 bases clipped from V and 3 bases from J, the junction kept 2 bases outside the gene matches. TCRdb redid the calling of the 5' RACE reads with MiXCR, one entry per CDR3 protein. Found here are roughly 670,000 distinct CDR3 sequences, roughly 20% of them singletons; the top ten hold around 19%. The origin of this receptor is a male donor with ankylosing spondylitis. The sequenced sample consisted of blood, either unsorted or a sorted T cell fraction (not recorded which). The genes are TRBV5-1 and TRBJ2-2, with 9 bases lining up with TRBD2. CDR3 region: CASSLTSGHTGELFF. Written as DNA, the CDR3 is TGCGCCAGCAGCTTAACTAGCGGGCACACCGGGGAGCTGTTTTTT.